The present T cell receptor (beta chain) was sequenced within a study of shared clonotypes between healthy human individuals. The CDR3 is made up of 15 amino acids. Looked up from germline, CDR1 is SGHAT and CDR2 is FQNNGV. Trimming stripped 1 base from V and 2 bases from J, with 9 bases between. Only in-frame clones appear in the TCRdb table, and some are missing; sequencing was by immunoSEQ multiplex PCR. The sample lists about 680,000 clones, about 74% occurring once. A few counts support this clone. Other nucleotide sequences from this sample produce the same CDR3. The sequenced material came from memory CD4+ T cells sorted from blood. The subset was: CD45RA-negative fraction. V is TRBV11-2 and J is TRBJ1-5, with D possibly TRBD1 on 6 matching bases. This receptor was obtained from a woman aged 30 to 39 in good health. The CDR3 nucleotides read TGTGCCAGCAGCTTAGTAACAGGGCGCAATCAGCCCCAGCATTTT. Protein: CASSLVTGRNQPQHF.